Each of the 16 T cell receptor beta chains below was sequenced from the same sample in a study of T cells expressing NK-cell markers. After re-calling the 5' RACE reads, TCRdb lists one entry per CDR3 protein, DNA absent. In total, the table holds 550,000 to 600,000 distinct CDR3 sequences. Source material: blood T cells: a sorted CD56 or NKG2C T cell subset, CD4+ or CD8+ T cells, or bulk PBMC T cells (not recorded which). These receptors were obtained from a man aged 18 to 29 in good health.

J is TRBJ2-1 and V is TRBV7-9; TCRdb lists TRBD2, though no DNA is available to test this call. There are 16 residues in the CDR3. CDR1 SEHNR and CDR2 FQNEAQ come from the germline V gene (reference sequence). CDR3: CASSSLLSGRADEQFF.

The rearrangement uses TRBV30 and TRBJ2-1. In germline, CDR1 is GTSNPN, CDR2 SVGIG (reference sequence). This CDR3 region has 11 residues. CDR3: CAWSILSEQFF.

The chain uses TRBV12-3 or TRBV12-4 and TRBJ2-1; the D call from TCRdb, TRBD1, cannot be confirmed without DNA. CDR3 length equals 14 residues. CDR3 amino acids: CASSLEGAVNEQFF.

The genes are TRBV12-3 or TRBV12-4 and TRBJ2-4; lacking DNA, the TRBD2 call made by TCRdb goes unchecked. The length of the CDR3 is 15 residues. This CDR3 is CASRDYEEAKNIQYF.

The chain recombines TRBV29-1 with TRBJ1-1; TCRdb indicates TRBD1, and absent DNA this call remains unverified. The CDR3 extends over 14 amino acids. Per the germline V gene, CDR1 is SQVTM and CDR2 is ANQGSEA. The CDR3 reads CSVSRGGGDTEAFF.

The chain employs TRBV6-5 and TRBJ1-2. This CDR3 is built from 13 residues. The germline V gene encodes CDR1 MNHEY and CDR2 SVGAGI. The CDR3 region is CASASAELYGYTF.

The chain recombines TRBV11-3 with TRBJ2-3. In germline, CDR1 is SGHNT, CDR2 YENEEA. This CDR3 has 16 amino acids. The CDR3 is CASSFPFDAFPDTQYF.

This chain uses TRBV7-2 with TRBJ2-5; the D call from TCRdb, TRBD2, cannot be confirmed without DNA. Germline CDR1 is SGHTA and CDR2 is FQGNSA. The CDR3 extends over 14 amino acids. CDR3 amino acids: CASSLSGPQETQYF.

The chain employs TRBV5-1 and TRBJ2-1; there is no DNA to check the TCRdb D call of TRBD2. This CDR3 is 16 amino acids long. CDR1 SGHRS and CDR2 YFSETQ come from the germline V gene. The CDR3 is CASSKDGLAGGIEQFF.

This chain connects TRBV9 to TRBJ2-5; TCRdb designates TRBD2, a call that cannot be tested without DNA. The germline gives CDR1 SGDLS, CDR2 YYNGEE. There are 16 residues in the CDR3. CDR3 amino acids: CASSVRTSGIGETQYF.

V is TRBV12-3 or TRBV12-4 and J is TRBJ2-5; TCRdb gives TRBD1 as the D gene, but with no DNA this cannot be confirmed. The CDR3 totals 13 residues. CDR3 sequence reads: CASTPGQQETQYF.

The chain is built from TRBV12-3 or TRBV12-4 and TRBJ1-5; TCRdb selects TRBD1, and the lack of DNA leaves this call unchecked. The CDR3 covers 14 residues. CDR3 amino acids: CASGTDPSNQPQHF.

The V call is TRBV14, the J call TRBJ2-5; TCRdb's D call of TRBD1 is untestable without DNA. Germline lookup yields CDR1 SGHDN and CDR2 FVKESK. The CDR3 extends over 16 amino acids. The chain's CDR3 is CASSHPRQGMLETQYF.

The chain is built from TRBV19 and TRBJ2-5; the TRBD2 assignment by TCRdb is unverifiable without DNA. Looked up from germline, CDR1 is LNHDA and CDR2 is SQIVND (reference sequence). The CDR3 extends over 13 amino acids. The CDR3 loop reads CASSTGGWETQYF.

This chain links TRBV29-1 with TRBJ1-5. The germline CDR1 and CDR2 sequences are SQVTM and ANQGSEA. The length of the CDR3 is 15 residues. The CDR3 region is CSGRMRARSNQPQHF.

The J gene is TRBJ1-2, the V gene TRBV5-1. The V gene's germline CDR1 is SGHRS and CDR2 YFSETQ. This CDR3 spans 16 amino acids. Here the CDR3 reads CASSTRDGRANYGYTF.